This T cell receptor (beta chain) emerged from a study of blood T cell repertoires in COVID-19. Only in-frame clones appear in the TCRdb table, and some are missing; sequencing was by immunoSEQ multiplex PCR. The repertoire includes hundreds of thousands of clones, 80% to 90% of them detected once, and 7.5% sits in the top ten. Input material: peripheral blood. This receptor was taken from a woman of 80 years or more with COVID-19, enrolled during active disease.

The CDR3 loop is CASSLGQGRDYGYTF. The CDR3 DNA follows: TGCGCCAGCAGCTTGGGACAGGGCAGGGACTATGGCTACACCTTC. The genes are TRBV5-1 and TRBJ1-2; 7 bases are a match to TRBD1. The CDR3 is made up of 15 amino acids. With V trimmed by 0 bases and J by 3 bases, 5 bases remained unmatched. Germline V gene data show CDR1 as SGHRS and CDR2 as YFSETQ. The whole variable domain, remainder taken from reference TRBV5-1 and TRBJ1-2, is KAGVTQTPRYLIKTRGQQVTLSCSPISGHRSVSWYQQTPGQGLQFLFEYFSETQRNKGNFPGRFSGRQFSNSRSEMNVSTLELGDSALYLCASSLGQGRDYGYTFGSGTRLTVV.